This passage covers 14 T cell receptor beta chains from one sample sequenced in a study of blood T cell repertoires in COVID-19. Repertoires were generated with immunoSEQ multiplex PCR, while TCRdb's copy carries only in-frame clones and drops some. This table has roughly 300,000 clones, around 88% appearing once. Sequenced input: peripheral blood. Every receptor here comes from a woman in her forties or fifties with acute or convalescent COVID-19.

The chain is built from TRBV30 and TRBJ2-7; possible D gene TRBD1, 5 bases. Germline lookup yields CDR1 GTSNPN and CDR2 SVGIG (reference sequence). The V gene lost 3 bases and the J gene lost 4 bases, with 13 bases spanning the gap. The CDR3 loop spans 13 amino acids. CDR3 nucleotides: TGTGCCTGGAGGGCGACCGACAGTTACGAGCAGTACTTC. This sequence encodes CAWRATDSYEQYF.

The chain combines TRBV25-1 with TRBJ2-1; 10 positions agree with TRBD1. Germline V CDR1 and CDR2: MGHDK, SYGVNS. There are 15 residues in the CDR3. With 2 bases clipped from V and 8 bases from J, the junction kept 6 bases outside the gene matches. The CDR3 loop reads CASSEGTGAVDEQFF. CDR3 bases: TGTGCCAGCAGTGAAGGGACAGGGGCCGTGGATGAGCAGTTCTTC.

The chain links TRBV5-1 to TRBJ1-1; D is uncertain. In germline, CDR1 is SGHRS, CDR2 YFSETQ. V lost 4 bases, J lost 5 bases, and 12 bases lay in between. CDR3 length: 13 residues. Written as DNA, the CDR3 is TGCGCCAGCAGCCTAGACCTGGAGACTGAAGCTTTCTTT. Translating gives CASSLDLETEAFF.

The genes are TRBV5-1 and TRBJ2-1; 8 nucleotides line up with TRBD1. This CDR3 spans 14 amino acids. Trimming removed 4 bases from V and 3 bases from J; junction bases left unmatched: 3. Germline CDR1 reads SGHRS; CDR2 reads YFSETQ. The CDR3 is CASSRQGHYNEQFF. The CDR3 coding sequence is TGCGCCAGCAGCCGACAGGGGCACTACAATGAGCAGTTCTTC.

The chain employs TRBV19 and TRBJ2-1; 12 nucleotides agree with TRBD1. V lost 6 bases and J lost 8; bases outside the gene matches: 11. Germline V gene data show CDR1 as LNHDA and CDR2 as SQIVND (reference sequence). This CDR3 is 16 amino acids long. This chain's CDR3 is CASRISPGQGAYEQFF. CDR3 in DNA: TGTGCCAGTAGAATATCGCCGGGACAGGGGGCTTATGAGCAGTTCTTC.

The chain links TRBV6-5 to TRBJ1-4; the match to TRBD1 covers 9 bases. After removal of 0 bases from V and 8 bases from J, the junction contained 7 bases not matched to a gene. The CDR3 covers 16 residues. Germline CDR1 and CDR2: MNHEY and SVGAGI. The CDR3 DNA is TGTGCCAGCAGTTACTCACCGGGACAGGGCGGCGAAAAACTGTTTTTT. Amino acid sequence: CASSYSPGQGGEKLFF.

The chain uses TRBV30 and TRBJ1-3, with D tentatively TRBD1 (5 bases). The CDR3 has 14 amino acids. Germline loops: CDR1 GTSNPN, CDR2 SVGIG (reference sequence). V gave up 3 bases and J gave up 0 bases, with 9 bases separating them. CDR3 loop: CAWRTVSSGNTIYF. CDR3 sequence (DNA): TGTGCCTGGAGGACAGTTTCCTCTGGAAACACCATATATTTT.

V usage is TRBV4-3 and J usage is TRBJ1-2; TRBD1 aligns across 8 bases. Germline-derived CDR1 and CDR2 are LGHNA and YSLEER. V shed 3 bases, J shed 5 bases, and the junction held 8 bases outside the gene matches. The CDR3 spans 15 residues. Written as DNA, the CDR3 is TGCGCCAGCAGCCAGGACATTGGGGACAGGTATGGCTACACCTTC. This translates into CASSQDIGDRYGYTF.

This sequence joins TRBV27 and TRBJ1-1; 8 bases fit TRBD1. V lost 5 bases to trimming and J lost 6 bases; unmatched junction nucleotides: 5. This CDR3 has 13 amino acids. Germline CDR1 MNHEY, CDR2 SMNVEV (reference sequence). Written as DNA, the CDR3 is TGTGCCAGCAGTAATCTACAGGGGGCTGAAGCTTTCTTT. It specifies CASSNLQGAEAFF.

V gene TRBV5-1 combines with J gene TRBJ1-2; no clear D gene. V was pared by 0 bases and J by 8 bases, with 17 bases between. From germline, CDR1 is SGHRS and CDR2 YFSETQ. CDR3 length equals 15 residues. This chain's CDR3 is CASSLDSGVQGGYTF. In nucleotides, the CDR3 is TGCGCCAGCAGCTTGGATTCCGGGGTTCAAGGCGGCTACACCTTC.

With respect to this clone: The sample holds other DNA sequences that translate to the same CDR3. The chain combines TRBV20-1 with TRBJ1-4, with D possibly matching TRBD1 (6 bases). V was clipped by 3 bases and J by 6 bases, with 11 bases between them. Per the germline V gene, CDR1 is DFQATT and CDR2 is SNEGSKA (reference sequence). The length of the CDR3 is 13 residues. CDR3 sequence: CSASGGRDEKLFF. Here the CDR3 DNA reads TGCAGTGCTAGTGGGGGCCGAGATGAAAAACTGTTTTTT.

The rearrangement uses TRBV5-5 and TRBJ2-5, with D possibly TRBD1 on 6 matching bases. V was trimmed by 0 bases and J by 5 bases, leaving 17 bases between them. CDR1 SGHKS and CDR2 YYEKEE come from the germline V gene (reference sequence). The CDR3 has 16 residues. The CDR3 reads CASSLGVLGAGETQYF. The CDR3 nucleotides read TGTGCCAGCAGCTTGGGGGTGTTGGGGGCGGGTGAGACCCAGTACTTC.

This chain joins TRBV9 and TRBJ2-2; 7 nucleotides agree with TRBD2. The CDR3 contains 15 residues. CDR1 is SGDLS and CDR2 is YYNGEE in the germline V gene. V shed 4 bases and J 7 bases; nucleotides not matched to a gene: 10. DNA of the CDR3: TGTGCCAGCAGCACCTGGGAGGGGCGGGACGGGGAGCTGTTTTTT. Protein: CASSTWEGRDGELFF.

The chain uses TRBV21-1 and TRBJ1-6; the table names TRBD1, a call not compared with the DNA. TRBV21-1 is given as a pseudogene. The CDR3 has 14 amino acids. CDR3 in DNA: TGTGCCAGCAAGACAGGGTCCTATAATTCACCCCTCCACTTT. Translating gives CASKTGSYNSPLHF.